The text below deals with one T cell receptor (beta chain). These data belong to a study of control samples from healthy donors and cancer patients. The V gene lost 5 bases and the J gene lost 0 bases, with 13 bases spanning the gap. Germline V gives CDR1 MRHNA, CDR2 SNTAGT. The CDR3 consists of 16 residues. Sequencing was performed with immunoSEQ multiplex PCR; in TCRdb, only in-frame clones are kept and a portion is missing. This table has roughly 130,000 clones, roughly 95% appearing once. This TCR was sampled from a man in his thirties or forties in good health. The sample consisted of blood. The chain combines TRBV6-4 with TRBJ2-2, with D perhaps TRBD1 (5 bases). The CDR3 DNA reads as TGTGCCAGCAGTCAGTTCCCGACAGCGAACACCGGGGAGCTGTTTTTT. It yields the protein CASSQFPTANTGELFF.